What follows describes a single TCR beta chain. The target of this receptor is not known. No clone much larger than this one lies a single base away; base qualities are absent. The data were obtained in a study of blood T cell repertoires in COVID-19 (dated by TCRdb to 2018 to 2021). With regard to the full study: Samples from collaborators originated in the United States, Italy and Spain and spanned both the acute and convalescent phases of COVID-19. The prospective study material was composed of cDNA or gDNA derived from T cells, B-cell-depleted T cells, or PBMCs. Subjects who had been exposed to COVID-19, were actively infected with it, or had recovered from it provided the deeply sampled blood TCRbeta repertoires that made up the dataset. A freely available public database, intended as a resource for researchers studying the immune response to SARS-CoV-2, is where the repertoires were released. Samples came from the ongoing ImmuneRACE study (first 160 participants) plus 1,254 subjects from 6 global collaborators. Nearly every sample came with metadata listing a de-identified subject ID, COVID-19 status, age in years and sex. Where HLA class I and class II types were available, the types were taken from metadata supplied by the sample provider, not from assay-based typing. What the research found in general, with its limitations: The quantity of clinical and demographic metadata differed by source and by participant and was supplied without curation.

Looking up the germline V gene yields CDR1 MGHRA and CDR2 YSYEKL. Trimmed from V: 4 bases; trimmed from J: 3 bases; junction bases lacking a gene match: 2. Including the terminal cysteine and phenylalanine, the CDR3 comprises 15 residues. Only the CDR3 part of the read is kept: 45 bases, read in frame from the first base. Each collaborating institution followed its own protocols to collect whole blood in K2EDTA tubes. Collaborator samples were shipped for TCRbeta analysis as frozen whole blood, isolated PBMCs, or DNA extracted from either sample type. TCRbeta CDR3 regions were amplified from genomic DNA by means of the immunoSEQ Assay, a bias-controlled multiplex PCR. The study's processing was this. Within the assay, amplification of reference gene primers was used to estimate how many nucleated cells each sample contained. Sequence reads were collapsed and filtered to measure the absolute abundance of every unique TCRbeta CDR3 rearrangement. For each sample, productive Simpson clonality was calculated as the square root of Simpson's diversity index across productive rearrangements. TCRdb took this table from immuneACCESS and kept in-frame rearrangements with V and J called. Such tables lack part of the clones; where checked against another copy, unresolved V genes explain under half of the gap, and the rest is unexplained. V and J calls and clone size are those listed in that table; D and trimming were worked out from the DNA. Recorded for this sample are tens of thousands of clones; roughly 85% of them occurred a single time. The ten largest clones capture 16% of the sample.

The V and J genes are TRBV4-1 and TRBJ2-1; 11 middle bases align to TRBD1. Material for sequencing was peripheral blood. The clonotype originates from a human donor in a cohort sampled during active COVID-19. The nucleotide sequence is given as TGCGCCAGCAGCCCCGGGACAGGGGGCTACAATGAGCAGTTCTTC. Its protein reads: CASSPGTGGYNEQFF.